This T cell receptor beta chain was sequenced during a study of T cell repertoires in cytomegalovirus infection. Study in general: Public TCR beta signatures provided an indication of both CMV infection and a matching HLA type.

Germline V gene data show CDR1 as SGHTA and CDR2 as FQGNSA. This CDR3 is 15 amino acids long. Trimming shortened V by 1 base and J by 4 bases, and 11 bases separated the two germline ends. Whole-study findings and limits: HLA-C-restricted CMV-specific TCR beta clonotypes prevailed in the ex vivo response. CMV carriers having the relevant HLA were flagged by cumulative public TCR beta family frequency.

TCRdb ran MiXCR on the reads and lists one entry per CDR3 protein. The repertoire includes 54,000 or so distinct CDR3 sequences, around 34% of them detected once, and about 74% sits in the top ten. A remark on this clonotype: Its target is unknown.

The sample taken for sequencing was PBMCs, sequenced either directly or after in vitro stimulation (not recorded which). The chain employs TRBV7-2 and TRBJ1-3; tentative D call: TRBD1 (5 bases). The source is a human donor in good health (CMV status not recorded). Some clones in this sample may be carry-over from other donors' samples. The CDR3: CASSLGSGPGNTIYF. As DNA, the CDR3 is TGTGCCAGCAGCTTAGGGTCAGGGCCGGGAAACACCATATATTTT.